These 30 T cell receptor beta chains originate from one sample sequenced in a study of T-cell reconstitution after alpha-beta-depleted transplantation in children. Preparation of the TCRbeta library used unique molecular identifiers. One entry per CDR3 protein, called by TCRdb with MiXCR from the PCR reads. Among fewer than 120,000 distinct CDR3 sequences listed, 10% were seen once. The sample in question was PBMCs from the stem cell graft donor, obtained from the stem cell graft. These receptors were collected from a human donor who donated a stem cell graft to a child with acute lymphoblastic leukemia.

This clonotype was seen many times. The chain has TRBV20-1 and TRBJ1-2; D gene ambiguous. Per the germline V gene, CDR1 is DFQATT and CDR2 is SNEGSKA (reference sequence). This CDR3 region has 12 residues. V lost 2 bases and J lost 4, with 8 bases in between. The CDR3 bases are TGCAGTGCTAGAATCCCAGGCTATGGCTACACCTTC. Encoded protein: CSARIPGYGYTF.

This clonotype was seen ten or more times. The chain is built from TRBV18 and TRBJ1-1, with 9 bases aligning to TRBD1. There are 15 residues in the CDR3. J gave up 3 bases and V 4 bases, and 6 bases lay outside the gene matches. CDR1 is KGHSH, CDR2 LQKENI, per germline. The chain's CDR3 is CASSLRQGVDTEAFF. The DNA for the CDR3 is TGTGCCAGCTCACTTCGACAGGGGGTCGACACTGAAGCTTTCTTT.

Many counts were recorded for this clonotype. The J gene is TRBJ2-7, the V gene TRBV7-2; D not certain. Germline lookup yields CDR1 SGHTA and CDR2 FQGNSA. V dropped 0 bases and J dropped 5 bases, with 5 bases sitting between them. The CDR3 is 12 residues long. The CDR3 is CASSLAWDEQYF. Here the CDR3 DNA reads TGTGCCAGCAGCTTAGCGTGGGACGAGCAGTACTTC.

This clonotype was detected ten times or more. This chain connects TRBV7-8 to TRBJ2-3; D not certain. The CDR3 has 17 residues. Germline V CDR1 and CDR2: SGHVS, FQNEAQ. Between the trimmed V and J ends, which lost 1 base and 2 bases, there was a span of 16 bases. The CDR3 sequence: CASSLGGQRLLTDTQYF. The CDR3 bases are TGTGCCAGCAGCTTAGGAGGCCAGCGACTCCTCACAGATACGCAGTATTTT.

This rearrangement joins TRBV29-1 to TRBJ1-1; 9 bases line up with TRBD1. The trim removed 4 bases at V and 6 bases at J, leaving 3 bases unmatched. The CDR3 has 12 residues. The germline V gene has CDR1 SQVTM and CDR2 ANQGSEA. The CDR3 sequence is CSVGQGGPEAFF. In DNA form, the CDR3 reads TGCAGCGTTGGACAGGGGGGGCCTGAAGCTTTCTTT. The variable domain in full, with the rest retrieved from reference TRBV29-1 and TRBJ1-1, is SAVISQKPSRDICQRGTSLTIQCQVDSQVTMMFWYRQQPGQSLTLIATANQGSEATYESGFVIDKFPISRPNLTFSTLTVSNMSPEDSSIYLCSVGQGGPEAFFGQGTRLTVV.

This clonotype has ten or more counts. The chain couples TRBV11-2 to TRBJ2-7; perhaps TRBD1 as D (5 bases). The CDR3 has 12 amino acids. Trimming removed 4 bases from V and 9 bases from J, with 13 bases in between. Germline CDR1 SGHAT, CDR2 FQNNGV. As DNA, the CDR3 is TGTGCCAGCAGCTCGCCTGGGGCTCGGCAGTACTTC. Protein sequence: CASSSPGARQYF.

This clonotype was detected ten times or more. CDR3 DNA sequence: TGCAGTGGGACTGGGACCGCTGGGACCCAGTACTTC. Translation gives CSGTGTAGTQYF. The chain carries TRBV20-1 and TRBJ2-5, with D perhaps being TRBD1 or TRBD2 (5 bases each). This CDR3 region has 12 residues. Germline CDR1 reads DFQATT; CDR2 reads SNEGSKA (reference sequence). V lost 7 bases and J 7 bases, leaving 16 bases between the germline ends.

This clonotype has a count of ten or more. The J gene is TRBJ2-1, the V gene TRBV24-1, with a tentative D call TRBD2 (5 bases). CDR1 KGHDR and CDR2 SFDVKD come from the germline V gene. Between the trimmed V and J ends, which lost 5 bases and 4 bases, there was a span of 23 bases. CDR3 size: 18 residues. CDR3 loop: CATSGPLGALIQYNEQFF. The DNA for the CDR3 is TGTGCCACCAGTGGGCCCTTGGGAGCGCTTATCCAATACAATGAGCAGTTCTTC.

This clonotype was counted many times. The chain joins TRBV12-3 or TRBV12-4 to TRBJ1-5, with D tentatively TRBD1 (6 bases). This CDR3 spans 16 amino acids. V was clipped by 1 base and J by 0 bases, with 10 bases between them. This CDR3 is CASSLGQADSNQPQHF. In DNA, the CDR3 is TGTGCCAGCAGTTTAGGACAGGCCGATAGCAATCAGCCCCAGCATTTT.

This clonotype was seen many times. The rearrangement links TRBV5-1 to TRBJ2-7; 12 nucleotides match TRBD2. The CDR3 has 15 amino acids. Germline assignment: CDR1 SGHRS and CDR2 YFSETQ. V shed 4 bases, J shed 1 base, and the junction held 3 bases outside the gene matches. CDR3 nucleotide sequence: TGCGCCAGCAGCGTGACTAGCGGGGGATCCTACGAGCAGTACTTC. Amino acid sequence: CASSVTSGGSYEQYF.

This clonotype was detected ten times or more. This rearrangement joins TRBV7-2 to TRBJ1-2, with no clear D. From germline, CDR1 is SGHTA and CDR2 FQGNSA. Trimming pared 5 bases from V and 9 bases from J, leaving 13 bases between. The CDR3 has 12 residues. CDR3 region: CASSPRTVSYTF. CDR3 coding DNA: TGTGCCAGCAGCCCGCGGACGGTGAGCTACACCTTC.

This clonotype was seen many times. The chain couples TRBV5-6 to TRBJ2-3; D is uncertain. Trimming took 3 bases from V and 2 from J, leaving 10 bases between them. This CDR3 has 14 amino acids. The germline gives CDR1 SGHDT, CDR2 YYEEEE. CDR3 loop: CASSSSRPTDTQYF. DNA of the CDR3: TGTGCCAGCAGCTCCTCCCGGCCCACAGATACGCAGTATTTT.

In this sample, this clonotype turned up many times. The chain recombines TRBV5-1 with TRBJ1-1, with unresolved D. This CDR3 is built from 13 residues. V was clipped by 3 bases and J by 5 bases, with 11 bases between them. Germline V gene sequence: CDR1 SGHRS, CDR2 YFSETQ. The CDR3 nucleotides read TGCGCCAGCAGCTCCACCATTGGAACTGAAGCTTTCTTT. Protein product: CASSSTIGTEAFF.

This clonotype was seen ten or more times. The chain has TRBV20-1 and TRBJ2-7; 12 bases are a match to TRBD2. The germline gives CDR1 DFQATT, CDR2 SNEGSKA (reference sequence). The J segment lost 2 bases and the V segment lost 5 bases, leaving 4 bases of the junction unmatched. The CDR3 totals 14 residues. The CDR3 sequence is CSAPRLAGAYEQYF. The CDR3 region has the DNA TGCAGTGCTCCACGACTAGCGGGAGCCTACGAGCAGTACTTC.

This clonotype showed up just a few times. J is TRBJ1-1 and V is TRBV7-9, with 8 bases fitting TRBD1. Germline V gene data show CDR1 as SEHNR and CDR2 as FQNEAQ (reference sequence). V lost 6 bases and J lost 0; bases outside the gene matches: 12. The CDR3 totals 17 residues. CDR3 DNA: TGTGCCAGCAGACGGTGGGCAGGGGGCAACCTGAACACTGAAGCTTTCTTT. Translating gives CASRRWAGGNLNTEAFF.

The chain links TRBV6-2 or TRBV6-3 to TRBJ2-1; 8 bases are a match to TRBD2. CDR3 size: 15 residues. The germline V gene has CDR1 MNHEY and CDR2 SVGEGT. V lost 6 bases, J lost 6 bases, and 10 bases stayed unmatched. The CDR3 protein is CASSLRTSRLNEQFF. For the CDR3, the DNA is TGTGCCAGCAGCCTTAGGACTAGCAGACTCAATGAGCAGTTCTTC.

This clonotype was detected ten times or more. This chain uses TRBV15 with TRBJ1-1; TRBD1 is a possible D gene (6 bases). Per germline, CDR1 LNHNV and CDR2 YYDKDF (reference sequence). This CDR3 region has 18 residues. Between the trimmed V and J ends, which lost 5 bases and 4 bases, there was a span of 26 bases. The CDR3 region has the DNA TGTGCCACCAGCGCACGCACAGGGTTGGGTGGAGTATTCACTGAAGCTTTCTTT. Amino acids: CATSARTGLGGVFTEAFF.

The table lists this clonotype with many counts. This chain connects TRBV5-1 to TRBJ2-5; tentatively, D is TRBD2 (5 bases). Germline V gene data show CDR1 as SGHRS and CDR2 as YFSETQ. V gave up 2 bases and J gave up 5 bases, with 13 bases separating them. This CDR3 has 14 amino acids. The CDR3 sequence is CASSLSGVGETQYF. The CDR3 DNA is TGCGCCAGCAGCTTATCCGGGGTCGGGGAGACCCAGTACTTC.

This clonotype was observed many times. Here the CDR3 DNA reads TGTGCCACCAGTGACCCGGGCCGTCAGACCCAGTACTTC. Translated, it gives CATSDPGRQTQYF. J is TRBJ2-5 and V is TRBV24-1; D is undetermined. Germline CDR1 KGHDR, CDR2 SFDVKD. This CDR3 has 13 amino acids. Trimming took off 4 bases at V and 6 bases at J, with 11 bases between the two ends.

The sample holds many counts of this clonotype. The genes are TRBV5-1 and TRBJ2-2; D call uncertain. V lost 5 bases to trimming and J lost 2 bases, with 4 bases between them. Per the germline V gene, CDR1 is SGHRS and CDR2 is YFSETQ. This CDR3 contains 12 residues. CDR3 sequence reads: CASRANTGELFF. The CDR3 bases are TGCGCCAGCAGGGCAAACACCGGGGAGCTGTTTTTT.

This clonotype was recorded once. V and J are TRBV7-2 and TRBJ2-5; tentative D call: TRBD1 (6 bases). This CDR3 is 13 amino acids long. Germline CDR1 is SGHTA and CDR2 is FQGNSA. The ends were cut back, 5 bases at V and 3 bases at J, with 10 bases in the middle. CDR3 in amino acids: CASSPDRKETQYF. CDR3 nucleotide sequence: TGTGCCAGCAGCCCGGACAGAAAAGAGACCCAGTACTTC.

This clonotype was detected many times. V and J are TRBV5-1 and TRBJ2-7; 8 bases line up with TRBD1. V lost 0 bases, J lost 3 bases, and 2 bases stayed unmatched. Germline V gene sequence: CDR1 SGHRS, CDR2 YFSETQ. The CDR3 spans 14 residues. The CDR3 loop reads CASSLGQGIYEQYF. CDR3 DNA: TGCGCCAGCAGCTTGGGACAGGGGATCTACGAGCAGTACTTC.

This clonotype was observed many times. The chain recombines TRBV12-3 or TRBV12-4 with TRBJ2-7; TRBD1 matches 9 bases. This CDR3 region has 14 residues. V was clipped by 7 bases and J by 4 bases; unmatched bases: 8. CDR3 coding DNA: TGTGCCAGCACTGTTGGACAGGGGTGGTACGAGCAGTACTTC. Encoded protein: CASTVGQGWYEQYF.

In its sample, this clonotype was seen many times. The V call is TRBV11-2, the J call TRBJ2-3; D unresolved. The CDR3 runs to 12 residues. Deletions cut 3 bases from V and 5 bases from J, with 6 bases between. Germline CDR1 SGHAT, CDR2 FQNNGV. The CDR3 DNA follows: TGTGCCAGCAGCTTCGGCAGAGATACGCAGTATTTT. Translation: CASSFGRDTQYF.

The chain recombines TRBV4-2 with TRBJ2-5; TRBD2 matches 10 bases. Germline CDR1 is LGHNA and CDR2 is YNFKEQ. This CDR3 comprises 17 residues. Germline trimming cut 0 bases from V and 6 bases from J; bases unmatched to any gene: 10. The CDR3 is CASSQDGPSGSGKTQYF. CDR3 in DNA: TGTGCCAGCAGCCAAGATGGGCCTAGCGGGAGTGGAAAGACCCAGTACTTC.

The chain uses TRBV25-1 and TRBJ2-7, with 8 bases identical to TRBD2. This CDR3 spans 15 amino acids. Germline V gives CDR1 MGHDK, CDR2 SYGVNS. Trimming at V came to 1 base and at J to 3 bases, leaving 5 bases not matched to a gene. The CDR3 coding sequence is TGTGCCAGCAGTGAATTGGCGGGGGGTATCTACGAGCAGTACTTC. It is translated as CASSELAGGIYEQYF.

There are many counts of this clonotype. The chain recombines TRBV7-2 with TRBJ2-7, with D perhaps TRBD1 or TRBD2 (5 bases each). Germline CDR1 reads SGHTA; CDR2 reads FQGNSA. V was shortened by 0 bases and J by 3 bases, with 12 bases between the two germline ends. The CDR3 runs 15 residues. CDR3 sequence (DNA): TGTGCCAGCAGCTTAGCGCGTGGGGCGGGCTACGAGCAGTACTTC. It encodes CASSLARGAGYEQYF.

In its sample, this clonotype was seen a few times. Here the CDR3 DNA reads TGTGCCAGCAGGTCTCCGGGACAGGGGCCTCTCGGGGAGCTGTTTTTT. Amino acid sequence: CASRSPGQGPLGELFF. The chain links TRBV6-5 to TRBJ2-2, with 10 bases lining up with TRBD1. V gave up 6 bases and J gave up 7 bases; unmatched junction bases: 11. This CDR3 region has 16 residues. Looked up from germline, CDR1 is MNHEY and CDR2 is SVGAGI.

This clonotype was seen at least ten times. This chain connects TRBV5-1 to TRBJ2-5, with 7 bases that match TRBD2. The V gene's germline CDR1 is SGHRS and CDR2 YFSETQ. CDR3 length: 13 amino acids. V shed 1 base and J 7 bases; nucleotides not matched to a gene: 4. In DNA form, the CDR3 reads TGCGCCAGCAGCTTGAATCAGCGGGGGACCCAGTACTTC. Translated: CASSLNQRGTQYF.

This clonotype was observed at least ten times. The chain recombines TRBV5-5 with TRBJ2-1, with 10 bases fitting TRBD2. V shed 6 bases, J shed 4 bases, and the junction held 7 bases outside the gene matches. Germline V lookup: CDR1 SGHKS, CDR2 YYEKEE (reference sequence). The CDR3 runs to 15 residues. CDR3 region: CASTSTSGLYNEQFF. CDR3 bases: TGTGCCAGCACCTCGACTAGCGGGCTGTACAATGAGCAGTTCTTC.